This TCR beta chain was retrieved from a study of blood T cells in healthy people across ages. The study, taken as a whole, reports: Naive and antigen-experienced cells could not be conclusively compared, given unsorted PBMCs.

Donors were systemically healthy Caucasian individuals from Russia aged roughly 6 to 90 years. Extracted total RNA amounted to at least 6 micrograms for each sample. The authors ran a second PCR of roughly 6 to 12 cycles using a sample-barcoded 5' primer and a J-beta primer mix. From the 5' RACE reads, TCRdb called clonotypes with MiXCR, one entry per CDR3 protein. This sample carries some 670,000 distinct CDR3 sequences, roughly half of them seen once, and the ten largest clones take around an eighth. In regard to this clonotype: The antigen is undetermined. One end of the junction does not line up with germline, which may come from a read error.

This CDR3 has 15 residues. CDR1 is LNHNV, CDR2 YYDKDF, per germline (reference sequence). The chain employs TRBV15 and TRBJ2-2; possible D gene TRBD2, 5 bases. Sequencing was done on a sample of blood. This TCR was sampled from a woman of 80 years or more in good health. For the CDR3, the DNA is TGTGCCACCAGCAGGGTAGCATCCGCGCCCGGGAAGCTGTTTTTT. Residues: CATSRVASAPGKLFF. Supplemented by reference TRBV15 and TRBJ2-2, the full variable domain reads DAMVIQNPRYQVTQFGKPVTLSCSQTLNHNVMYWYQQKSSQAPKLLFHYYDKDFNNEADTPDNFQSRRPNTSFCFLDIRSPGLGDTAMYLCATSRVASAPGKLFFGEGSRLTVL.